This TCR beta chain was profiled in a study of CD8 T cells in ankylosing spondylitis. Germline CDR1 SGHDT, CDR2 YYEEEE. With 2 bases removed from V and 2 bases from J, the gap between germline ends came to 7 bases. The CDR3 extends over 13 amino acids. TCRdb analysed the 5' RACE reads with MiXCR anew, one entry per CDR3 protein. The table has approximately 240,000 distinct CDR3 sequences, around 25% seen once. This clonotype was detected a few times. This clonotype originated in a male donor with ankylosing spondylitis or in good health (not recorded which). The chain is built from TRBV5-6 and TRBJ2-5; D remains ambiguous. Sequencing was done on a sample of blood, either unsorted or a sorted T cell fraction (not recorded which). The CDR3 reads CASSFVSQETQYF. The CDR3 coding sequence is TGTGCCAGCAGCTTCGTATCACAAGAGACCCAGTACTTC.